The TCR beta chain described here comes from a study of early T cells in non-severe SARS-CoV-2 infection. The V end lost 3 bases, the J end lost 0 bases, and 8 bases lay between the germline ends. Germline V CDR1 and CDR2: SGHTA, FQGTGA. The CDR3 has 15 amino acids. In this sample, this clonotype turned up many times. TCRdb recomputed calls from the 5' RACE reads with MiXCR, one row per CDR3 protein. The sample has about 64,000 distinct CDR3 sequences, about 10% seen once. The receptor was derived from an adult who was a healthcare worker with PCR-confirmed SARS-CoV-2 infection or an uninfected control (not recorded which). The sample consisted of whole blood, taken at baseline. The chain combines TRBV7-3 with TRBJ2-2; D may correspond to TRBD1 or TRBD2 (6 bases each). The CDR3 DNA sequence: TGTGCCAGCAGCTTCGGGGGCCCGAACACCGGGGAGCTGTTTTTT. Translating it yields CASSFGGPNTGELFF.